What follows is one T cell receptor beta chain and its context. The antigen remains unidentified. V was pared by 3 bases and J by 4 bases, with 9 bases of the junction left unmatched. There are 18 residues in the CDR3. Germline CDR1 reads MGHRA; CDR2 reads YSYEKL. As to time point: newly diagnosed GD, antithyroid drugs for less than 3 months. Making the TCR library involved RNA that had been extracted from PBMCs. The data stem from a study of regulatory T cells in long-lasting Graves disease. General study findings and limits: Persistent disease showed a preference for TRBV28, TRBJ1-2 and TRBJ2-5. TCR diversity was lower in persistent Graves' patients than in newly diagnosed ones. Possibly, too few samples lowered accuracy. The number of shared public clonotypes was higher in persistent patients (approximately 2,500) than new patients (about 910).

The TCR beta library used iRepertoire HTBI primers with Arm-PCR amplification of CDR3. TCRdb reanalysed the multiplex PCR reads using MiXCR and keeps one entry per CDR3 protein. The sample contains roughly 380,000 distinct CDR3 sequences, roughly 16% of which appear only once. The clonotype originates from a female donor with Graves disease. The chain joins TRBV4-1 to TRBJ2-1; the match to TRBD2 covers 13 bases. This sample comprised peripheral blood mononuclear cells (PBMCs), obtained at new diagnosis, from a patient treated with antithyroid drugs. CDR3 sequence reads: CASSHQRLAGGQYNEQFF. CDR3 nucleotides: TGCGCCAGCAGCCACCAAAGACTAGCGGGGGGCCAATACAATGAGCAGTTCTTC.